Listed below are T cell receptor beta chains from one sample, sequenced in a study of Graves' ophthalmopathy and Graves' hyperthyroidism. TCRdb redid the calling of the multiplex PCR reads with MiXCR, one entry per CDR3 protein. This table has about 380,000 distinct CDR3 sequences, 15% appearing once. Material for sequencing was peripheral blood. These receptors all come from a young woman with stable Graves' hyperthyroidism. Both conserved end residues are part of each CDR3. The D gene is left open where the match is weak. The size entry is marked missing in some rows and otherwise reads once, few, many or a size class.

11	many	TRBJ1-5	TRBV6-2/TRBV6-3	-	TGTGCCAGCGGTAGCAATCAGCCCCAGCATTTT	CASGSNQPQHF
11	-	TRBJ1-1	TRBV12-3/TRBV12-4	-	TGTGCCAGCAGTCCCGAGGGTGAAGCTTTCTTT	CASSPEGEAFF
13	many	TRBJ1-2	TRBV6-5	-	TGTGCCAGCAGTTACTCGAGACAGGCCGGCTACACCTTC	CASSYSRQAGYTF
15	-	TRBJ2-7	TRBV7-2	TRBD2	TGTGCCAGCAGTGGACTAGCGGGGACCTCCTACGAGCTGTACTTC	CASSGLAGTSYELYF
18	many	TRBJ2-2	TRBV12-3/TRBV12-4	TRBD2	TGTGCCAGCAGCCGTGGACTAGCGGGGGGATCGAACACCGGGGAGCTGTTTTTT	CASSRGLAGGSNTGELFF
14	many	TRBJ2-5	TRBV27	TRBD1	TGTGCCAGCAGTTTTTACAGGGGCCAAGAGACCCAGTACTTC	CASSFYRGQETQYF
13	many	TRBJ2-7	TRBV20-1	-	TGCAGTGCTCCGGCCGGGAACTCCTACGAGCAGTACTTC	CSAPAGNSYEQYF
14	few	TRBJ1-1	TRBV5-4	-	TGTGCCAGCACCTCCCGGGGGGCGAACACTGAAGCTTTCTTT	CASTSRGANTEAFF
15	many	TRBJ2-5	TRBV9	TRBD2	TGTGCCAGCAGCGTAGCAGCGGGGGGAATGGAGACCCAGTACTTC	CASSVAAGGMETQYF
16	-	TRBJ2-5	TRBV9	TRBD2	TGTGCCAGCAGCCGCACGCTCGGACTAGCGGGAGTTATCCAGTACTTC	CASSRTLGLAGVIQYF
18	-	TRBJ2-2	TRBV7-3	TRBD1	TGTGCCAGCAGCTTAAGGGGGCCGGGACAGGGTGGCGCCGGGGAGCTGTTTTTT	CASSLRGPGQGGAGELFF
15	few	TRBJ1-2	TRBV11-3	TRBD1	TGTGCCAGCAGCCTGTCGACAGGGGGGGACTATGGCTACACCTTC	CASSLSTGGDYGYTF
11	many	TRBJ1-2	TRBV6-1	-	TGTGCCAGCACAGGGCTCTATGGCTACACCTTC	CASTGLYGYTF
12	many	TRBJ1-2	TRBV2	TRBD1	TGTGCCAGCCAGGGGACAGACTATGGCTACACCTTC	CASQGTDYGYTF
17	few	TRBJ2-5	TRBV18	-	TGTGCCAGCTCACCCCGGGATGATCGGGGGATAAGGGAGACCCAGTACTTC	CASSPRDDRGIRETQYF
11	many	TRBJ2-5	TRBV14	-	TGTGCCAGCAGCACAAGGGAGACCCAGTACTTC	CASSTRETQYF
13	few	TRBJ1-1	TRBV4-1	-	TGCGCCAGCAGCCAAAAACGGACAGCTGAAGCTTTCTTT	CASSQKRTAEAFF
14	many	TRBJ2-4	TRBV6-5	-	TGTGCCAGCAGTTACTCGAAGTTCCCAAACATTCAGTACTTC	CASSYSKFPNIQYF
15	many	TRBJ2-6	TRBV20-1	-	TGCAGTGCTAGAGTTGCACTCTCTGGGGCCAACGTCCTGACTTTC	CSARVALSGANVLTF
15	-	TRBJ1-1	TRBV7-2	-	TGTGCCAGCAGCTTCACGCTTCTTGGCGGCACTGAAGCTTTCTTT	CASSFTLLGGTEAFF
13	many	TRBJ1-1	TRBV29-1	TRBD1	TGCAGCGTTGAGAAGGACAGGGCCGCTGAAGCTTTCTTT	CSVEKDRAAEAFF
15	many	TRBJ1-2	TRBV7-8	TRBD1	TGTGCCAGCAGCTTAGGGTCAGGGGGCGGGTATGGCTACACCTTC	CASSLGSGGGYGYTF
13	-	TRBJ1-2	TRBV10-3	-	TGTGCCATCAGTGTACAGTTCCTCTATGGCTACACCTTC	CAISVQFLYGYTF